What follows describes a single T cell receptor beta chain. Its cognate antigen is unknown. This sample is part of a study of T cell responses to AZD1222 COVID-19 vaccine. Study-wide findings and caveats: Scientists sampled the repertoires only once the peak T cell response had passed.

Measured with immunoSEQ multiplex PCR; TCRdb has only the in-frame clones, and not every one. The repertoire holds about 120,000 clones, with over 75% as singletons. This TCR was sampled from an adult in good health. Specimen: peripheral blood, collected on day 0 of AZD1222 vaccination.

The CDR3 protein is CASSLGQTTNEKLFF. CDR3 nucleotides: TGTGCCAGCAGCTTGGGGCAGACAACTAATGAAAAACTGTTTTTT. J is TRBJ1-4 and V is TRBV7-2; possible D gene TRBD1, 5 bases. Trimming shortened V by 3 bases and J by 0 bases, and 8 bases separated the two germline ends. CDR1 and CDR2 from the germline V gene are SGHTA and FQGNSA. CDR3 size: 15 residues.